The next 31 T cell receptor beta chains were all read from a single sample in a study of blood T cell repertoires in COVID-19. The data were produced by immunoSEQ multiplex PCR, yet TCRdb's version contains in-frame clones alone and is incomplete. In the table there are about 210,000 clones, roughly 77% of which are singletons. The source material was PBMCs or T cells enriched from blood (not recorded which). Source of these receptors: a man aged 35 to 55 who had recovered from COVID-19.

The J gene is TRBJ1-1, the V gene TRBV4-1; D uncertain. CDR3 length: 17 amino acids. CDR1 and CDR2 from the germline V gene are MGHRA and YSYEKL. With 3 bases removed from V and 6 bases from J, the gap between germline ends came to 23 bases. The CDR3 region is CASSHPLNGPGGPEAFF. CDR3 nucleotides: TGCGCCAGCAGCCACCCCTTGAATGGGCCCGGAGGACCTGAAGCTTTCTTT.

The chain joins TRBV9 to TRBJ1-2; maybe TRBD1 (6 bases). This CDR3 spans 14 amino acids. V was shortened by 4 bases and J by 4 bases, with 14 bases between the two germline ends. Germline V CDR1 and CDR2: SGDLS, YYNGEE. This chain's CDR3 is CASSTGGGGYGYTF. DNA for the CDR3: TGTGCCAGCAGCACCGGGGGAGGGGGCTATGGCTACACCTTC.

The rearrangement joins TRBV5-6 to TRBJ2-3, with D perhaps matching TRBD2 (6 bases). The CDR3 loop spans 13 amino acids. Germline CDR1 and CDR2: SGHDT and YYEEEE. Trimming removed 6 bases from V and 4 bases from J, with 12 bases in between. This CDR3 reads CASTRERADTQYF. The CDR3, as DNA: TGTGCCAGCACCCGGGAGAGGGCAGATACGCAGTATTTT.

The V call is TRBV5-1, the J call TRBJ2-3; the match to TRBD1 covers 10 bases. J lost 0 bases, V lost 4 bases, and 5 bases had no gene match. Germline V gene data show CDR1 as SGHRS and CDR2 as YFSETQ. This CDR3 has 16 residues. The CDR3, as DNA: TGCGCCAGCAGCCAACGGGACAGGGGAAGCACAGATACGCAGTATTTT. Translating gives CASSQRDRGSTDTQYF.

Here the CDR3 reads CASSVAESSYNEQFF. The CDR3 coding sequence is TGTGCCAGCAGCGTAGCCGAGAGCTCCTACAATGAGCAGTTCTTC. The J gene is TRBJ2-1, the V gene TRBV9; D gene unclear. Between the trimmed V and J ends, which lost 0 bases and 0 bases, there was a span of 7 bases. The germline V gene encodes CDR1 SGDLS and CDR2 YYNGEE. The CDR3 is 15 amino acids.

This chain links TRBV19 with TRBJ1-5; possibly TRBD1 for D (6 bases). The germline V and J ends were trimmed by 6 bases and 4 bases, with 19 bases remaining between them. Germline CDR1 LNHDA, CDR2 SQIVND (reference sequence). The CDR3 extends over 16 amino acids. Here the CDR3 reads CASRIGSQGANQPQHF. In nucleotides, the CDR3 is TGTGCCAGTAGAATCGGGTCACAGGGTGCAAATCAGCCCCAGCATTTT.

This rearrangement joins TRBV2 to TRBJ1-5; tentative D call: TRBD1 (5 bases). The V and J ends lost 3 bases and 2 bases respectively, with 14 bases between them. Germline V lookup: CDR1 SNHLY, CDR2 FYNNEI. This CDR3 is 16 amino acids long. CDR3 bases: TGTGCCAGCAGTGAGGGGGGTCGTGGCGGCAATCAGCCCCAGCATTTT. It yields the protein CASSEGGRGGNQPQHF.

This chain connects TRBV3-1 (or the pseudogene TRBV3-2) to TRBJ1-5; 7 bases map to TRBD1. CDR1 is LGHDT, CDR2 YNNKEL, per germline (reference sequence). The CDR3 runs to 14 residues. Losses at the gene ends were 4 bases for V and 7 bases for J; bases not matched to a gene: 7. In DNA, the CDR3 is TGTGCCAGCAGCCTTGGACAGGAAGGACAGCCCCAGCATTTT. It codes for CASSLGQEGQPQHF.

The chain links TRBV19 to TRBJ2-7, with D possibly TRBD1 on 6 matching bases. This CDR3 has 14 amino acids. Germline V CDR1 and CDR2: LNHDA, SQIVND (reference sequence). Trimming cost V 3 bases and J 3 bases, with 12 bases left between them. The CDR3 coding sequence is TGTGCCAGTAGTATCAGGGGCTTGCTCTACGAGCAGTACTTC. As protein: CASSIRGLLYEQYF.

The rearrangement joins TRBV20-1 to TRBJ2-3, with 10 bases lining up with TRBD2. CDR3 size: 15 residues. Looked up from germline, CDR1 is DFQATT and CDR2 is SNEGSKA (reference sequence). J lost 8 bases, V lost 6 bases, and 14 bases had no gene match. This chain's CDR3 is CSASLLAGVWGTQYF. CDR3 DNA: TGCAGTGCCAGTCTTCTAGCGGGGGTTTGGGGTACGCAGTATTTT.

The chain recombines TRBV7-7 with TRBJ2-7; D is ambiguous. V dropped 2 bases and J dropped 5 bases, with 10 bases sitting between them. The CDR3 covers 13 residues. Germline CDR1 reads SSHAT; CDR2 reads FNYEAQ (reference sequence). Here the CDR3 reads CASSLSSQDEQYF. The CDR3 DNA is TGTGCCAGCAGCTTAAGCTCGCAGGACGAGCAGTACTTC.

CDR3 sequence: CASSYKTSGRKTQYF. DNA of the CDR3: TGTGCCAGCAGTTACAAGACTAGCGGGAGGAAGACCCAGTACTTC. The chain combines TRBV6-5 with TRBJ2-5, with TRBD2 matching over 13 bases. The junction had 3 bases not matched to a gene; V was cut back by 2 bases and J by 6 bases. The CDR3 has 15 residues. Germline CDR1 is MNHEY and CDR2 is SVGAGI.

The chain employs TRBV7-9 and TRBJ2-5, with D possibly TRBD1 on 5 matching bases. Trimming left V 1 base short and J 4 bases short, with 10 bases between. Germline CDR1 reads SEHNR; CDR2 reads FQNEAQ (reference sequence). This CDR3 spans 14 amino acids. CDR3 amino acids: CASSLVVRGETQYF. The CDR3 DNA reads as TGTGCCAGCAGCTTAGTGGTTAGGGGAGAGACCCAGTACTTC.

The chain joins TRBV7-8 to TRBJ2-7; 9 bases align to TRBD2. Looked up from germline, CDR1 is SGHVS and CDR2 is FQNEAQ. The CDR3 covers 20 residues. The V gene end was trimmed by 1 base and the J gene end by 3 bases; junction bases not matched to a gene: 19. CDR3 region: CASSLVPSASGMGSLYEQYF. In nucleotides, the CDR3 is TGTGCCAGCAGCTTAGTGCCCTCCGCTAGCGGGATGGGCTCACTCTACGAGCAGTACTTC.

This clone has more than one count but fewer than ten. The chain uses TRBV18 and TRBJ2-3, with D possibly matching TRBD2 (5 bases). V lost 2 bases and J 2 bases, leaving 11 bases between the germline ends. The CDR3 has 15 residues. CDR1 and CDR2 from the germline V gene are KGHSH and LQKENI. Here the CDR3 DNA reads TGTGCCAGCTCACCAGGGAGCGGCCACACAGATACGCAGTATTTT. Its translation is CASSPGSGHTDTQYF.

This chain joins TRBV2 and TRBJ1-2, with no clear D. CDR1 and CDR2 (germline): SNHLY, FYNNEI. This CDR3 spans 14 amino acids. The V end lost 8 bases, the J end lost 6 bases, and 19 bases lay between the germline ends. The CDR3: CASSGGRRSDGYTF. In nucleotides, the CDR3 is TGTGCCAGCTCTGGCGGGAGGAGGTCTGATGGCTACACCTTC.

The chain joins TRBV7-7 to TRBJ2-5, with 9 bases lining up with TRBD2. This CDR3 spans 16 amino acids. Germline values: CDR1 SSHAT, CDR2 FNYEAQ (reference sequence). V shed 5 bases and J 4 bases; nucleotides not matched to a gene: 11. CDR3 in amino acids: CASSTGSGRVSETQYF. The CDR3 DNA reads TGTGCCAGCAGCACGGGTAGCGGGAGAGTGTCAGAGACCCAGTACTTC.

This clone was seen only a few times. The chain carries TRBV9 and TRBJ2-1; 11 positions agree with TRBD2. The CDR3 has 17 residues. The J segment lost 6 bases and the V segment lost 0 bases, leaving 8 bases of the junction unmatched. Germline V CDR1 and CDR2: SGDLS, YYNGEE. CDR3 residues: CASSVGTLAGGGNEQFF. CDR3 in DNA: TGTGCCAGCAGCGTAGGGACCTTAGCGGGAGGGGGCAATGAGCAGTTCTTC.

The rearrangement joins TRBV7-9 to TRBJ1-3; 7 bases align to TRBD1. Germline V gene sequence: CDR1 SEHNR, CDR2 FQNEAQ (reference sequence). The ends lost 4 bases at V and 0 bases at J; junction bases unmatched: 6. This CDR3 contains 16 residues. The CDR3 bases are TGTGCCAGCAGCTCAGTTAACAGGGGCTCTGGAAACACCATATATTTT. This codes for CASSSVNRGSGNTIYF. Looking up the rest from reference TRBV7-9 and TRBJ1-3 gives the full variable domain: DTGVSQNPRHKITKRGQNVTFRCDPISEHNRLYWYRQTLGQGPEFLTYFQNEAQLEKSRLLSDRFSAERPKGSFSTLEIQRTEQGDSAMYLCASSSVNRGSGNTIYFGEGSWLTVV.

Ten or more counts support this clone. V usage is TRBV28 and J usage is TRBJ1-5; 7 bases are a match to TRBD1. The CDR3 has 14 amino acids. Germline CDR1 reads MDHEN; CDR2 reads SYDVKM. Trimming took 4 bases from V and 5 from J; bases not matched to a gene: 5. This CDR3 is CASSSGTEYQPQHF. The DNA for the CDR3 is TGTGCCAGCAGTTCCGGGACAGAATATCAGCCCCAGCATTTT. Full variable domain (rest looked up from reference TRBV28 and TRBJ1-5): DVKVTQSSRYLVKRTGEKVFLECVQDMDHENMFWYRQDPGLGLRLIYFSYDVKMKEKGDIPEGYSVSREKKERFSLILESASTNQTSMYLCASSSGTEYQPQHFGDGTRLSIL.

This clone was detected only a few times. The rearrangement joins TRBV2 to TRBJ2-1; 7 nucleotides agree with TRBD1. CDR1 is SNHLY and CDR2 is FYNNEI in the germline V gene. With 7 bases clipped from V and 6 bases from J, the junction kept 9 bases outside the gene matches. This CDR3 contains 14 residues. The CDR3 bases are TGTGCCAGCAACAGATTTCGACAGGGCAATGAGCAGTTCTTC. Its protein product is CASNRFRQGNEQFF.

The chain recombines TRBV14 with TRBJ2-5, with TRBD1 matching 8 bases. J lost 3 bases, V lost 4 bases, and 13 bases had no gene match. The CDR3 runs to 17 residues. CDR1 and CDR2 (germline): SGHDN, FVKESK. The CDR3 loop is CASSRLGQGGGKETQYF. CDR3 coding DNA: TGTGCCAGCAGCCGCCTAGGACAGGGTGGAGGAAAAGAGACCCAGTACTTC.

The chain carries TRBV9 and TRBJ2-3; 7 positions match TRBD1. The CDR3 has 15 amino acids. V lost 5 bases, J lost 0 bases, and 6 bases stayed unmatched. Germline assignment: CDR1 SGDLS and CDR2 YYNGEE. CDR3 loop: CASRRGLVSTDTQYF. CDR3 nucleotides: TGTGCCAGCAGGAGGGGGCTAGTTAGCACAGATACGCAGTATTTT.

The chain employs TRBV30 and TRBJ2-7, with unresolved D. Germline V CDR1 and CDR2: GTSNPN, SVGIG (reference sequence). Trimming pared 5 bases from V and 3 bases from J, leaving 11 bases between. The CDR3 sequence is 12 residues long. The CDR3 sequence: CAWRSSNYEQYF. Here the CDR3 DNA reads TGTGCCTGGCGGAGCTCCAACTACGAGCAGTACTTC.

This chain uses TRBV2 with TRBJ1-1, with a tentative D call TRBD1 (6 bases). The CDR3 extends over 15 amino acids. CDR1 SNHLY and CDR2 FYNNEI come from the germline V gene. V shed 6 bases and J shed 4 bases, with 18 bases lying between them. CDR3 region: CASRATGQGFTEAFF. The CDR3 nucleotides are TGTGCCAGCAGAGCTACAGGGCAGGGATTCACTGAAGCTTTCTTT.

The V call is TRBV10-3, the J call TRBJ2-1, with 10 bases identical to TRBD2. Germline V gene sequence: CDR1 ENHRY, CDR2 SYGVKD. The CDR3 length is 14 residues. V shed 2 bases, J shed 10 bases, and the junction held 5 bases outside the gene matches. The CDR3 DNA reads TGTGCCATCAGTGAGAAGCGGGAGGGCCACGAGCAGTTCTTC. Translating gives CAISEKREGHEQFF.

The chain combines TRBV4-1 with TRBJ1-5; D perhaps matches TRBD1 (5 bases). The ends were cut back, 3 bases at V and 3 bases at J, with 12 bases in the middle. The CDR3 is 15 amino acids. CDR1 MGHRA and CDR2 YSYEKL come from the germline V gene. The CDR3 protein is CASSQVTAFNQPQHF. DNA of the CDR3: TGCGCCAGCAGCCAGGTGACAGCTTTCAATCAGCCCCAGCATTTT.

This chain joins TRBV7-6 and TRBJ2-3; D not certain. The CDR3 has 13 amino acids. Per the germline V gene, CDR1 is SGHVS and CDR2 is FNYEAQ. V was shortened by 5 bases and J by 6 bases, with 12 bases between the two germline ends. CDR3 coding DNA: TGTGCCAGCAGCATATTAGTGGAGGATACGCAGTATTTT. This gives the protein CASSILVEDTQYF.

This rearrangement joins TRBV2 to TRBJ2-1; possibly TRBD2 for D (5 bases). The CDR3 is made up of 13 amino acids. V lost 7 bases and J 15 bases, leaving 22 bases between the germline ends. CDR1 SNHLY and CDR2 FYNNEI come from the germline V gene. The CDR3 is CASKGISGSGGFF. CDR3 bases: TGTGCCAGCAAGGGTATTTCCGGTTCCGGAGGGTTCTTC. Based on the CDR3 plus reference TRBV2 and TRBJ2-1, the full variable domain is EPEVTQTPSHQVTQMGQEVILRCVPISNHLYFYWYRQILGQKVEFLVSFYNNEISEKSEIFDDQFSVERPDGSNFTLKIRSTKLEDSAMYFCASKGISGSGGFFGPGTRLTVL.

There are many counts of this clone. The J gene is TRBJ1-1, the V gene TRBV10-3; the match to TRBD1 covers 9 bases. The CDR3 length is 13 residues. Germline CDR1 and CDR2: ENHRY and SYGVKD. V lost 3 bases and J lost 8; bases outside the gene matches: 4. CDR3 loop: CAISDGGTGEAFF. Written as DNA, the CDR3 is TGTGCCATCAGTGATGGGGGGACAGGGGAAGCTTTCTTT.

The chain uses TRBV5-1 and TRBJ1-4, with a possible D match to TRBD1 (6 bases). The CDR3 covers 14 residues. The V end was cut by 0 bases, the J end by 6 bases, with 9 bases between. CDR1 SGHRS and CDR2 YFSETQ come from the germline V gene. CDR3: CASSLAPGDEKLFF. The DNA of the CDR3 is TGCGCCAGCAGCTTGGCCCCAGGGGATGAAAAACTGTTTTTT.